This entry concerns a single T cell receptor beta chain. This record belongs to a study of control samples from healthy donors and cancer patients. Produced via immunoSEQ multiplex PCR; TCRdb's table is partial and in-frame only. The table includes 150,000 to 200,000 clones, nearly 96% detected once. The germline CDR1 and CDR2 sequences are SGHTA and FQGNSA. The V end lost 1 base, the J end lost 8 bases, and 14 bases lay between the germline ends. CDR3 length: 14 amino acids. The J gene is TRBJ1-2, the V gene TRBV7-2; D remains unclear. This TCR was recovered from a young woman in good health. The sample taken for sequencing was blood. CDR3 sequence: CASSLGVHMGGYTF. CDR3 bases: TGTGCCAGCAGCTTAGGGGTCCACATGGGCGGCTACACCTTC. The full variable domain, in which reference TRBV7-2 and TRBJ1-2 provide the parts outside the CDR3, is GAGVSQSPSNKVTEKGKDVELRCDPISGHTALYWYRQSLGQGLEFLIYFQGNSAPDKSGLPSDRFSAERTGGSVSTLTIQRTQQEDSAVYLCASSLGVHMGGYTFGSGTRLTVV.